Below are 4 T cell receptor beta chains sequenced from a single sample in a study of T-cell reconstitution after alpha-beta-depleted transplantation in children. During its preparation, the TCRbeta library received unique molecular identifiers. MiXCR, applied by TCRdb to the PCR reads, yields one record per CDR3 protein. Counted here are a few hundred thousand distinct CDR3 sequences, 10% to 15% occurring once; the ten biggest clones make up 2.2%. This material consisted of PBMCs, mostly from graft donor cells, taken 360 days after TCRalphabeta/CD19-depleted stem cell transplant. The origin of the receptors is a male patient aged 10 to 17 who had a stem cell transplant for acute myeloid leukemia, so the T cells may come from the graft donor.

The sample holds a few counts of this clonotype. The V and J genes are TRBV20-1 and TRBJ2-1, with 8 bases matching TRBD2. The CDR3 runs 13 residues. The trim removed 4 bases at V and 9 bases at J, leaving 8 bases unmatched. Germline V gene data show CDR1 as DFQATT and CDR2 as SNEGSKA (reference sequence). CDR3 sequence (DNA): TGCAGTGCTACGGGACTAGTGACGGGTGAGCAGTTCTTC. Its protein product is CSATGLVTGEQFF.

This clonotype was seen ten or more times. The V call is TRBV29-1, the J call TRBJ2-3; D unresolved. CDR1 SQVTM and CDR2 ANQGSEA come from the germline V gene. This CDR3 has 14 amino acids. Trimming pared 4 bases from V and 1 base from J, leaving 12 bases between. CDR3 DNA: TGCAGCGTTGGTTTGGTTGGTGGCACAGATACGCAGTATTTT. It codes for CSVGLVGGTDTQYF.

This chain links TRBV5-1 with TRBJ2-1; weak D call: TRBD1 (5 bases). Looked up from germline, CDR1 is SGHRS and CDR2 is YFSETQ. This CDR3 has 15 residues. Trimming shortened V by 5 bases and J by 2 bases, and 14 bases separated the two germline ends. The DNA for the CDR3 is TGCGCCAGCAGAAGGGGCGGTCTCGCCTACAATGAGCAGTTCTTC. It specifies CASRRGGLAYNEQFF.

The chain recombines TRBV19 with TRBJ2-3, with 8 nucleotides matching TRBD1. This CDR3 comprises 14 residues. Germline loops: CDR1 LNHDA, CDR2 SQIVND (reference sequence). The J segment lost 9 bases and the V segment lost 5 bases, leaving 10 bases of the junction unmatched. The CDR3 DNA reads TGTGCCAGTAGTTGGGACAGGCTCCTGGCGACGCAGTATTTT. This sequence encodes CASSWDRLLATQYF.